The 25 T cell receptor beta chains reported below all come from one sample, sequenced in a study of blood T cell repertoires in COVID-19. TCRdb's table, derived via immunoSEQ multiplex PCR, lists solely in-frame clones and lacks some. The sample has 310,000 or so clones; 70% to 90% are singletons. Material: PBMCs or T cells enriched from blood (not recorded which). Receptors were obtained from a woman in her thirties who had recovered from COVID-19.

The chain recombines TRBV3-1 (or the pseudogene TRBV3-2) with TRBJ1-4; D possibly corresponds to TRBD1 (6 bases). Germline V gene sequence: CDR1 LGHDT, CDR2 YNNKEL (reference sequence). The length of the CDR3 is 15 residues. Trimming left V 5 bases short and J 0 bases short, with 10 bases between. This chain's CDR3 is CASSRGGSTNEKLFF. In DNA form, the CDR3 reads TGTGCCAGCAGCAGGGGGGGCTCAACTAATGAAAAACTGTTTTTT.

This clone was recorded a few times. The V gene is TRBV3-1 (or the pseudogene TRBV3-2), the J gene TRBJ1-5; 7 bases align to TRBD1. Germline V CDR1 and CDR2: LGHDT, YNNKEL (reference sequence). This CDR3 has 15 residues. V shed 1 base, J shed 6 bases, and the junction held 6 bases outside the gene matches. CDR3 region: CASSQAGGRGQPQHF. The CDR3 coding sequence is TGTGCCAGCAGCCAAGCAGGGGGTCGCGGTCAGCCCCAGCATTTT.

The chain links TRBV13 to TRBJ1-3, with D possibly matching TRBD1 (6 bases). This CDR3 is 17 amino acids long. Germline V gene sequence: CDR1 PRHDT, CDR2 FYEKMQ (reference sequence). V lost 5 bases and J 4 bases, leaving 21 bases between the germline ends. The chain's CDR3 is CASSPDSTPTSGNTIYF. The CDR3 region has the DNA TGTGCCAGCAGCCCGGACAGTACCCCTACGTCAGGAAACACCATATATTTT.

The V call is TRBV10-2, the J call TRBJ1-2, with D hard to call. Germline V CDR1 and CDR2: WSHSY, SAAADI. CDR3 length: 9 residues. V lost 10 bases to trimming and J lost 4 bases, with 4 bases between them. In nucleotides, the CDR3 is TGCGCCATTATCTATGGCTACACCTTC. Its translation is CAIIYGYTF.

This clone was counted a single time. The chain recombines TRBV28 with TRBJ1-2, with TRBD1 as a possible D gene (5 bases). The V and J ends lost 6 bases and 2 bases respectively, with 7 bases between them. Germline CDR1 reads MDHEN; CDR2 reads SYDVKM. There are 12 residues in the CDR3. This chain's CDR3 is CASRGLNYGYTF. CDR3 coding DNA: TGTGCCAGCAGGGGACTAAACTATGGCTACACCTTC.

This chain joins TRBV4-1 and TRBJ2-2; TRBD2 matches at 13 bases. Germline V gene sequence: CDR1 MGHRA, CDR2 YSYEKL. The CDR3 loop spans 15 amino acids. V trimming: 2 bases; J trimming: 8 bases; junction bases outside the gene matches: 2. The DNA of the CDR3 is TGCGCCAGCAGCCAACGACTAGCGGGGGGAGGGGAGCTGTTTTTT. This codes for CASSQRLAGGGELFF.

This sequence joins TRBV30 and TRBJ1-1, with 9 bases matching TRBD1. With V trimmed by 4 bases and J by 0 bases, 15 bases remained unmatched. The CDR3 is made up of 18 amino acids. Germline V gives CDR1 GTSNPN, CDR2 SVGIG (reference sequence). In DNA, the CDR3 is TGTGCCTGGAATAATGACAGGGGGGTCGCCTTAATGAACACTGAAGCTTTCTTT. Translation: CAWNNDRGVALMNTEAFF.

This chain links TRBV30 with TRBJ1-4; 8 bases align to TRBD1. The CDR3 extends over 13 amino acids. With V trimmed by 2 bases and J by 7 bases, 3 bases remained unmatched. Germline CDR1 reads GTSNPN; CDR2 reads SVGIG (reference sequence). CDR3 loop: CAWSPDRGEKLFF. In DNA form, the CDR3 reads TGTGCCTGGAGTCCCGACAGGGGTGAAAAACTGTTTTTT.

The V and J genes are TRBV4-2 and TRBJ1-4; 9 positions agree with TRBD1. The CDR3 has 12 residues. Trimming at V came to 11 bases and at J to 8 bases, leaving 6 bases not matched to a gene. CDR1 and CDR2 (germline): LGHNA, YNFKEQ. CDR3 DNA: TGTGCCTCGGGACAGGGAGGAGAAAAACTGTTTTTT. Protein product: CASGQGGEKLFF.

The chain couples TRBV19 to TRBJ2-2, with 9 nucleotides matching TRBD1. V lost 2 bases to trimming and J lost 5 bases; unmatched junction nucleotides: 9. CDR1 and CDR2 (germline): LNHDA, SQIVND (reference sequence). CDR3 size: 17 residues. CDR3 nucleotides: TGTGCCAGTAGTATATGGGCAACAGGGGGCAGGACCGGGGAGCTGTTTTTT. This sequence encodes CASSIWATGGRTGELFF. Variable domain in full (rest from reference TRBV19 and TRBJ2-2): DGGITQSPKYLFRKEGQNVTLSCEQNLNHDAMYWYRQDPGQGLRLIYYSQIVNDFQKGDIAEGYSVSREKKESFPLTVTSAQKNPTAFYLCASSIWATGGRTGELFFGEGSRLTVL.

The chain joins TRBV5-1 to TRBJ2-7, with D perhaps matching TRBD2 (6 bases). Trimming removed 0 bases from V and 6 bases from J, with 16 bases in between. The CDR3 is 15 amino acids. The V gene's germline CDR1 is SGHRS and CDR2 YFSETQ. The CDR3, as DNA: TGCGCCAGCAGCTTGGCATGGCGGGGAGGATTCGAGCAGTACTTC. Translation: CASSLAWRGGFEQYF.

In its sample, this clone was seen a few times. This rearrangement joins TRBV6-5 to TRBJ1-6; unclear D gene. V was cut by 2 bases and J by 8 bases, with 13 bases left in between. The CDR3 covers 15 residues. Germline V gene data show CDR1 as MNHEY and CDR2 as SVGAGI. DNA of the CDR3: TGTGCCAGCAGTTACACACGCGGATTCGATTCACCCCTCCACTTT. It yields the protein CASSYTRGFDSPLHF.

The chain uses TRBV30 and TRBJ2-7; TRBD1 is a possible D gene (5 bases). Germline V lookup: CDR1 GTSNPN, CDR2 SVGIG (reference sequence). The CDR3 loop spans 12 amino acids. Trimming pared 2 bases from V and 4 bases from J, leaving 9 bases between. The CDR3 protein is CAWSQQEYEQYF. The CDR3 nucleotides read TGTGCCTGGAGTCAACAGGAGTACGAGCAGTACTTC. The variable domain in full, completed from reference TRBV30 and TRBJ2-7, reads SQTIHQWPATLVQPVGSPLSLECTVEGTSNPNLYWYRQAAGRGLQLLFYSVGIGQISSEVPQNLSASRPQDRQFILSSKKLLLSDSGFYLCAWSQQEYEQYFGPGTRLTVT.

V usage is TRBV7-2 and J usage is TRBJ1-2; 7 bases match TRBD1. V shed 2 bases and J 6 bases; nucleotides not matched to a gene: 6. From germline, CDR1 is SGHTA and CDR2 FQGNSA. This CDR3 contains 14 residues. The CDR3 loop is CASSLTARGNGYTF. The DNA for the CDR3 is TGTGCCAGCAGCTTAACTGCCAGGGGGAATGGCTACACCTTC.

In DNA form, the CDR3 reads TGTGCCAGCACCCGGACAGGGGGCACCTATGGCTACACCTTC. It encodes CASTRTGGTYGYTF. The rearrangement uses TRBV5-4 and TRBJ1-2, with 11 bases identical to TRBD1. CDR1 and CDR2 from the germline V gene are SGHNT and YYREEE (reference sequence). The CDR3 consists of 14 residues. With 6 bases clipped from V and 4 bases from J, the junction kept 5 bases outside the gene matches.

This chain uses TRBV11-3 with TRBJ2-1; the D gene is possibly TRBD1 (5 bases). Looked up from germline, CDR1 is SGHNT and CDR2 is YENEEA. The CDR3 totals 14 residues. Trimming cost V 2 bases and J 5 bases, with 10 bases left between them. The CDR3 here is CASSLTQVHNEQFF. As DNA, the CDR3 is TGTGCCAGCAGCTTAACACAGGTCCACAATGAGCAGTTCTTC.

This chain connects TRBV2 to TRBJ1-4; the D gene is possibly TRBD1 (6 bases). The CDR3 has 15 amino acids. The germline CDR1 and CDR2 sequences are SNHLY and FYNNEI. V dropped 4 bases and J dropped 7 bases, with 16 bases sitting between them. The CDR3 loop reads CASSVVRGFGEKLFF. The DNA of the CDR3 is TGTGCCAGCAGTGTGGTGAGGGGGTTCGGTGAAAAACTGTTTTTT. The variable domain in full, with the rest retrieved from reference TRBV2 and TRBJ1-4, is EPEVTQTPSHQVTQMGQEVILRCVPISNHLYFYWYRQILGQKVEFLVSFYNNEISEKSEIFDDQFSVERPDGSNFTLKIRSTKLEDSAMYFCASSVVRGFGEKLFFGSGTQLSVL.

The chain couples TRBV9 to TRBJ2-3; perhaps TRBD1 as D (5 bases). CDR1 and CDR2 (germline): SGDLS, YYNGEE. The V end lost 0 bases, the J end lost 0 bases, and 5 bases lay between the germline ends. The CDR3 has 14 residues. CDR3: CASSVEGSTDTQYF. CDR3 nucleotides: TGTGCCAGCAGCGTAGAGGGGAGCACAGATACGCAGTATTTT.

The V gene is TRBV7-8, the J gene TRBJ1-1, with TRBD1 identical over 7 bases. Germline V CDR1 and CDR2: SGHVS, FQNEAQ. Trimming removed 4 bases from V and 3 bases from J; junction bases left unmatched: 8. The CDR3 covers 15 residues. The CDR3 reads CASSSPTGSDTEAFF. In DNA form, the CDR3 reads TGTGCCAGCAGCTCCCCGACAGGGAGCGACACTGAAGCTTTCTTT.

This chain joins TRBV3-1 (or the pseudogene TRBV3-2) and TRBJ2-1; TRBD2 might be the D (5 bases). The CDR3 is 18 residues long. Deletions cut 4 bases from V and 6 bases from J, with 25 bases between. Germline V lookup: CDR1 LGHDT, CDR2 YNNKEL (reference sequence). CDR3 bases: TGTGCCAGCAGCCGCGCATATGGGAGACCGACGGGTAGCAATGAGCAGTTCTTC. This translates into CASSRAYGRPTGSNEQFF.

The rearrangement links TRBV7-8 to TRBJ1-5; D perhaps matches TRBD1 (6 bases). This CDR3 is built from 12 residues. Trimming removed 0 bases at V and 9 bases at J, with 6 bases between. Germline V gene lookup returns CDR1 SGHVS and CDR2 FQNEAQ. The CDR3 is CASSLAGAPQHF. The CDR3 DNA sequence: TGTGCCAGCAGCTTAGCGGGGGCGCCCCAGCATTTT.

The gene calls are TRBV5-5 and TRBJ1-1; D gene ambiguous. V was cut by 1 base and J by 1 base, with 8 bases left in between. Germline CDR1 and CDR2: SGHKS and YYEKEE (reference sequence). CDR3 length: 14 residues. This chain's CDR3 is CASSLRTQNTEAFF. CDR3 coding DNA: TGTGCCAGCAGCTTGCGGACTCAGAACACTGAAGCTTTCTTT.

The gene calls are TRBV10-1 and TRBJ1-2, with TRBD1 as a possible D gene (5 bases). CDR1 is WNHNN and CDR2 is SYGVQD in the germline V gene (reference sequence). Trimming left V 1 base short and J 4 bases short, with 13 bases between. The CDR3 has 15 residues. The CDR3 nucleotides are TGCGCCAGCAGTGAGTTCCGACAGCCTCCCTATGGCTACACCTTC. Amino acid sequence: CASSEFRQPPYGYTF.

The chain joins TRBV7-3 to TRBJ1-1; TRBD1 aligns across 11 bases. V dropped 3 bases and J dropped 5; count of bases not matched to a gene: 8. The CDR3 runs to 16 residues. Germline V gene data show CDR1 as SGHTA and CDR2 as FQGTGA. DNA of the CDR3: TGTGCCAGCAGCTTCCGCCGGGACAGGGGGAGGACTGAAGCTTTCTTT. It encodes CASSFRRDRGRTEAFF. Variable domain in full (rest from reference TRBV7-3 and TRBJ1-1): GAGVSQTPSNKVTEKGKYVELRCDPISGHTALYWYRQSLGQGPEFLIYFQGTGAADDSGLPNDRFFAVRPEGSVSTLKIQRTERGDSAVYLCASSFRRDRGRTEAFFGQGTRLTVV.

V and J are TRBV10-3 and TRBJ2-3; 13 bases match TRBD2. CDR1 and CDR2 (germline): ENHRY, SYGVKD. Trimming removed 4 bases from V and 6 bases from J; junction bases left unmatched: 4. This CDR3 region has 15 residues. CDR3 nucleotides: TGTGCCATCAGTGCACTAGCGGGGGGGCCGGATACGCAGTATTTT. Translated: CAISALAGGPDTQYF.